Below are 3 T cell receptor beta chains sequenced from a single sample in a study of blood T cell repertoires in COVID-19. Produced via immunoSEQ multiplex PCR; TCRdb's table is partial and in-frame only. Here the sample spans more than 200,000 clones, around four fifths being singletons. Sequenced input: peripheral blood. The origin of the receptors is a man between 60 and 70 years old with acute or convalescent COVID-19.

The rearrangement uses TRBV19 and TRBJ1-1; 7 bases fit TRBD1. This CDR3 is 17 amino acids long. Germline CDR1 reads LNHDA; CDR2 reads SQIVND (reference sequence). V shed 3 bases and J 4 bases; nucleotides not matched to a gene: 14. The CDR3 bases are TGTGCCAGTAGTATCGATCTGACAGGGAGGAGACCCACTGAAGCTTTCTTT. Translation gives CASSIDLTGRRPTEAFF.

The chain couples TRBV7-2 to TRBJ2-1; 9 bases match TRBD1. Germline CDR1 is SGHTA and CDR2 is FQGNSA. The CDR3 is made up of 16 amino acids. V trimming: 4 bases; J trimming: 3 bases; junction bases outside the gene matches: 7. The CDR3, as DNA: TGTGCCAGCAGCTCTCCCGGGACAGGGTACTACAATGAGCAGTTCTTC. This encodes CASSSPGTGYYNEQFF.

This chain uses TRBV2 with TRBJ1-5, with a tentative D call TRBD1 (6 bases). This CDR3 is built from 15 residues. The germline V gene encodes CDR1 SNHLY and CDR2 FYNNEI. V dropped 8 bases and J dropped 5 bases, with 19 bases sitting between them. The CDR3 spells CASSGQGRRDQPQHF. The CDR3 DNA is TGTGCCAGCTCGGGCCAGGGGCGCAGGGATCAGCCCCAGCATTTT.